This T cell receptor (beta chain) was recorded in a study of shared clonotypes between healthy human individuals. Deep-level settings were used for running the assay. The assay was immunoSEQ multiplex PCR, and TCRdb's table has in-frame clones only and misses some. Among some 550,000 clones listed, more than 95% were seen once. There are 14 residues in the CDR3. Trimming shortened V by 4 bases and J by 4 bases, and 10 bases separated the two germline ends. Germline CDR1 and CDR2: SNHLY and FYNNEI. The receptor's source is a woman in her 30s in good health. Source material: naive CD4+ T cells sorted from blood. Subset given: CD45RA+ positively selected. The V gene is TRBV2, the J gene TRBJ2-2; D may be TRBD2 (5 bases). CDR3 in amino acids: CASSVGLLTGELFF. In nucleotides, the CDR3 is TGTGCCAGCAGTGTAGGACTCCTCACCGGGGAGCTGTTTTTT. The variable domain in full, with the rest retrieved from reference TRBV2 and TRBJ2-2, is EPEVTQTPSHQVTQMGQEVILRCVPISNHLYFYWYRQILGQKVEFLVSFYNNEISEKSEIFDDQFSVERPDGSNFTLKIRSTKLEDSAMYFCASSVGLLTGELFFGEGSRLTVL.